This T cell receptor beta chain was sequenced for a study of regulatory and conventional T cells in RAG deficiency. Regarding the study as a whole: Treg unique TCR beta sequences were approximately 100-fold fewer in Omenn syndrome and CID/AS patients than controls. In Omenn syndrome, Treg and Tconv repertoires overlapped >75%. Shannon entropy was markedly lower and Simpson indices higher in RAG-deficient patients than control T-cell subsets.

Germline V gene lookup returns CDR1 LNHDA and CDR2 SQIVND (reference sequence). The trim removed 5 bases at V and 4 bases at J, leaving 7 bases unmatched. The CDR3 sequence is 15 residues long. Assay: immunoSEQ multiplex PCR; the TCRdb copy retains only in-frame clones and omits some. The table lists 25,000 to 35,000 clones, 96% of them singletons. A remark on this clone: The antigen remains unidentified.

Conventional CD4+ T cells were sorted from blood as CD25-low CD127-high cells. The same data also went into a second study, on regulatory T cells. That work contributes: The PCR used 52 TRBV and 13 TRBJ primers.

The receptor comes from a human donor in good health. Material: CD25- CD4+ T cells sorted from blood. V gene TRBV19 combines with J gene TRBJ2-1; 8 positions match TRBD1. Written as DNA, the CDR3 is TGTGCCAGTAGTTGGCCGGGACAGGCTTACAATGAGCAGTTCTTC. Amino acid sequence: CASSWPGQAYNEQFF.